One and the same sample provided the 16 T cell receptor beta chains below, sequenced in a study of T cell responses to AZD1222 COVID-19 vaccine. Libraries were prepared by immunoSEQ multiplex PCR; TCRdb keeps only in-frame clonotypes and omits some of them. The table records approximately 220,000 clones, under 95% of them present only once. Specimen: peripheral blood, collected on day 0 of MenACWY control vaccination. These TCRs come from an adult in good health.

The J gene is TRBJ1-2, the V gene TRBV4-2; possible D gene TRBD1, 5 bases. The CDR3 totals 14 residues. Trimming removed 1 base from V and 6 bases from J, with 12 bases in between. CDR1 LGHNA and CDR2 YNFKEQ come from the germline V gene. This CDR3 is CASSQVVGEHGYTF. The CDR3 DNA follows: TGTGCCAGCAGCCAAGTGGTAGGGGAACATGGCTACACCTTC.

The J gene is TRBJ1-5, the V gene TRBV7-2; D remains unclear. The germline gives CDR1 SGHTA, CDR2 FQGNSA. CDR3 length: 14 residues. Trimming took off 8 bases at V and 0 bases at J, with 11 bases between the two ends. The CDR3 DNA reads as TGTGCCAGCGCCCAGACCGCTAGCAATCAGCCCCAGCATTTT. Amino acids: CASAQTASNQPQHF.

This chain uses TRBV2 with TRBJ1-5, with D perhaps TRBD1 (5 bases). The CDR3 covers 15 residues. Per germline, CDR1 SNHLY and CDR2 FYNNEI. Trimming shortened V by 4 bases and J by 1 base, and 11 bases separated the two germline ends. CDR3 DNA sequence: TGTGCCAGCAGTGCGGTGGGACGAAGCAATCAGCCCCAGCATTTT. It specifies CASSAVGRSNQPQHF.

The CDR3 region is CASRTQGSLGYSNQPQHF. CDR3 nucleotides: TGTGCCAGTAGAACCCAGGGGTCCCTGGGATATAGCAATCAGCCCCAGCATTTT. V usage is TRBV19 and J usage is TRBJ1-5, with D perhaps matching TRBD1 (6 bases). Trimming cost V 6 bases and J 0 bases, with 21 bases left between them. From germline, CDR1 is LNHDA and CDR2 SQIVND (reference sequence). There are 18 residues in the CDR3. Combining the CDR3 with reference TRBV19 and TRBJ1-5 gives the whole variable domain DGGITQSPKYLFRKEGQNVTLSCEQNLNHDAMYWYRQDPGQGLRLIYYSQIVNDFQKGDIAEGYSVSREKKESFPLTVTSAQKNPTAFYLCASRTQGSLGYSNQPQHFGDGTRLSIL.

J is TRBJ1-2 and V is TRBV3-1 (or the pseudogene TRBV3-2); a weak D match, TRBD1 (5 bases). V shed 1 base and J shed 8 bases, with 11 bases lying between them. CDR1 and CDR2 from the germline V gene are LGHDT and YNNKEL (reference sequence). CDR3 length equals 13 residues. CDR3 sequence: CASSQGGEEGYTF. CDR3 sequence (DNA): TGTGCCAGCAGCCAAGGAGGGGAAGAGGGCTACACCTTC.

The rearrangement joins TRBV6-5 to TRBJ2-5, with TRBD2 identical over 10 bases. CDR1 and CDR2 (germline): MNHEY, SVGAGI. The CDR3 contains 15 residues. The J segment lost 5 bases and the V segment lost 2 bases, leaving 5 bases of the junction unmatched. In DNA form, the CDR3 reads TGTGCCAGCAGTTACAGCGGGGGGGCCGCGGAGACCCAGTACTTC. This gives the protein CASSYSGGAAETQYF.

The rearrangement uses TRBV7-9 and TRBJ2-1; D not resolved. V shed 4 bases and J shed 10 bases, with 11 bases lying between them. The germline V gene encodes CDR1 SEHNR and CDR2 FQNEAQ (reference sequence). The CDR3 spans 12 residues. Here the CDR3 reads CASSWTDGEQFF. DNA of the CDR3: TGTGCCAGCAGCTGGACGGACGGCGAGCAGTTCTTC. The complete variable domain, with remaining parts taken from reference TRBV7-9 and TRBJ2-1, reads DTGVSQNPRHKITKRGQNVTFRCDPISEHNRLYWYRQTLGQGPEFLTYFQNEAQLEKSRLLSDRFSAERPKGSFSTLEIQRTEQGDSAMYLCASSWTDGEQFFGPGTRLTVL.

This rearrangement joins TRBV9 to TRBJ1-1, with D tentatively TRBD1 (5 bases). CDR3 length: 14 amino acids. V lost 3 bases and J 4 bases, leaving 13 bases between the germline ends. Germline values: CDR1 SGDLS, CDR2 YYNGEE. For the CDR3, the DNA is TGTGCCAGCAGCGCCACCTGGGGGGGCACTGAAGCTTTCTTT. This codes for CASSATWGGTEAFF.

The chain couples TRBV14 to TRBJ2-7; D gene ambiguous. In germline, CDR1 is SGHDN, CDR2 FVKESK. This CDR3 has 14 residues. The V end was cut by 3 bases, the J end by 0 bases, with 9 bases between. DNA of the CDR3: TGTGCCAGCAGCCAGTTTCGCAGCTCCTACGAGCAGTACTTC. Its protein is CASSQFRSSYEQYF.

V and J are TRBV19 and TRBJ2-7, with a possible D match to TRBD1 (6 bases). V was shortened by 3 bases and J by 4 bases, with 10 bases between the two germline ends. Looked up from germline, CDR1 is LNHDA and CDR2 is SQIVND (reference sequence). The CDR3 consists of 13 residues. The CDR3 loop is CASSIGQPYEQYF. In DNA form, the CDR3 reads TGTGCCAGTAGTATTGGACAGCCTTACGAGCAGTACTTC.

V gene TRBV18 combines with J gene TRBJ2-6; no clear D. CDR1 and CDR2 (germline): KGHSH, LQKENI. CDR3 length equals 16 residues. Trimming took 0 bases from V and 3 from J, leaving 9 bases between them. CDR3 residues: CASSPPGMSGANVLTF. CDR3 coding DNA: TGTGCCAGCTCACCACCAGGGATGAGTGGGGCCAACGTCCTGACTTTC.

The V and J genes are TRBV4-2 and TRBJ2-7, with TRBD1 matching over 12 bases. CDR1 is LGHNA, CDR2 YNFKEQ, per germline. This CDR3 contains 16 residues. Trimming took 0 bases from V and 5 from J; bases not matched to a gene: 5. The CDR3 DNA sequence: TGTGCCAGCAGCCAAGAACCGGGACAGGGGGCGGACGAGCAGTACTTC. As protein: CASSQEPGQGADEQYF.

V and J are TRBV19 and TRBJ1-4; D unresolved. Germline V lookup: CDR1 LNHDA, CDR2 SQIVND (reference sequence). Between the trimmed V and J ends, which lost 0 bases and 0 bases, there was a span of 14 bases. This CDR3 region has 18 residues. Here the CDR3 DNA reads TGTGCCAGTAGTATAGACCGGACGGATCCTTCAACTAATGAAAAACTGTTTTTT. It translates to CASSIDRTDPSTNEKLFF. Together with reference TRBV19 and TRBJ1-4, the CDR3 gives the full variable domain: DGGITQSPKYLFRKEGQNVTLSCEQNLNHDAMYWYRQDPGQGLRLIYYSQIVNDFQKGDIAEGYSVSREKKESFPLTVTSAQKNPTAFYLCASSIDRTDPSTNEKLFFGSGTQLSVL.

Concerning this clone: The same CDR3 arises from other DNA sequences in this sample as well. The rearrangement joins TRBV3-1 (or the pseudogene TRBV3-2) to TRBJ1-2; D call uncertain. The CDR3 has 11 residues. The ends were cut back, 1 base at V and 4 bases at J, with 1 base in the middle. Germline V lookup: CDR1 LGHDT, CDR2 YNNKEL (reference sequence). The CDR3: CASSQGYGYTF. CDR3 sequence (DNA): TGTGCCAGCAGCCAAGGCTATGGCTACACCTTC.

This clone was observed a single time. The chain has TRBV6-5 and TRBJ2-3, with 9 positions matching TRBD2. With 7 bases clipped from V and 5 bases from J, the junction kept 7 bases outside the gene matches. CDR1 is MNHEY, CDR2 SVGAGI, per germline. The CDR3 runs to 14 residues. The CDR3 spells CASTGGGAGDTQYF. The CDR3 nucleotides are TGTGCCAGCACAGGCGGGGGGGCGGGAGATACGCAGTATTTT.

The chain has TRBV5-4 and TRBJ1-4; D is uncertain. V shed 3 bases and J shed 7 bases, with 16 bases lying between them. Germline V gene data show CDR1 as SGHNT and CDR2 as YYREEE (reference sequence). CDR3 length: 15 residues. CDR3 nucleotide sequence: TGTGCCAGCAGCTCCCACATACTGCCTGGTGAAAAACTGTTTTTT. Amino acids: CASSSHILPGEKLFF.